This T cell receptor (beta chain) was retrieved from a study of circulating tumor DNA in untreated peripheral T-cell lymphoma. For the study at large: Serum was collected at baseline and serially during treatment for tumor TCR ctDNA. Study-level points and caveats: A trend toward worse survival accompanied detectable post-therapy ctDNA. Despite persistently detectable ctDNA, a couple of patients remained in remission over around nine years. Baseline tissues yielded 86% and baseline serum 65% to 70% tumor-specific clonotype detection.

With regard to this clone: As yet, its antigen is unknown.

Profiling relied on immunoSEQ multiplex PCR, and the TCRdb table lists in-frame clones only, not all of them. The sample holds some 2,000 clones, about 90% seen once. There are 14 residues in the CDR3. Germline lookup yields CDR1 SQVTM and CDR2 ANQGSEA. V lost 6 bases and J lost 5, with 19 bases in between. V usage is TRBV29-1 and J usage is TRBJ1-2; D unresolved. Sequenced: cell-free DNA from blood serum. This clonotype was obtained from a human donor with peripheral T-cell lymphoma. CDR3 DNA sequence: TGCAGCGTAGCCCTGGGGTCACGCAGTTATGGCTACACCTTC. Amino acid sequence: CSVALGSRSYGYTF.